Presented here are 21 T cell receptor beta chains from one specimen sequenced in a study of human T cells and chemical hapten exposure. TCRdb fed the RACE reads into MiXCR, producing one record per CDR3 protein. Among tens of thousands of distinct CDR3 sequences listed, approximately 11% were seen once. As for time point: patch test 2, 6 weeks after DPC sensitization. Treatment reported: therapeutic diphenylcyclopropenone sensitization with weekly scalp DPC. This specimen consisted of whole blood, obtained in connection with sensitization to the hapten diphenylcyclopropenone (DPC). The origin of the receptors is a man aged 40-49 years with alopecia areata. Some clones in this sample may be carry-over from other donors' samples.

There are a few counts of this clonotype. The chain carries TRBV29-1 and TRBJ2-2; 7 bases map to TRBD1. From germline, CDR1 is SQVTM and CDR2 ANQGSEA. V dropped 5 bases and J dropped 4; count of bases not matched to a gene: 4. The CDR3 sequence is 13 residues long. CDR3 sequence reads: CSVLTGATGELFF. The CDR3 DNA follows: TGCAGCGTTTTAACAGGGGCCACCGGGGAGCTGTTTTTT.

This clonotype was seen ten or more times. The chain recombines TRBV6-5 with TRBJ1-2, with D perhaps TRBD1 (6 bases). The CDR3 spans 15 residues. CDR1 is MNHEY, CDR2 SVGAGI, per germline. Trimming took off 6 bases at V and 7 bases at J, with 21 bases between the two ends. The CDR3 DNA reads as TGTGCCAGCAGCGGGGGGGGGCACAAGCTCTCTGGCTACACCTTC. As protein: CASSGGGHKLSGYTF.

This clonotype turned up a few times. This sequence joins TRBV29-1 and TRBJ2-3; D uncertain. The CDR3 sequence is 11 residues long. Germline V lookup: CDR1 SQVTM, CDR2 ANQGSEA. V was cut by 1 base and J by 6 bases, with 5 bases left in between. CDR3 sequence reads: CSVEVGDTQYF. CDR3 in DNA: TGCAGCGTTGAAGTAGGGGATACGCAGTATTTT.

There are many counts of this clonotype. The chain joins TRBV25-1 to TRBJ1-6, with D possibly being TRBD1 (5 bases). Germline CDR1 and CDR2: MGHDK and SYGVNS. There are 17 residues in the CDR3. The V end lost 7 bases, the J end lost 0 bases, and 16 bases lay between the germline ends. In DNA, the CDR3 is TGTGCCAGCACCATGGGGACTTCGAGCTCCTATAATTCACCCCTCCACTTT. Protein: CASTMGTSSSYNSPLHF.

This chain connects TRBV7-8 to TRBJ1-5, with D possibly being TRBD1 (5 bases). Per the germline V gene, CDR1 is SGHVS and CDR2 is FQNEAQ. The CDR3 consists of 13 residues. Trimming took 7 bases from V and 2 from J, leaving 9 bases between them. This CDR3 reads CASTPGGNQPQHF. For the CDR3, the DNA is TGTGCCAGCACCCCGGGGGGCAATCAGCCCCAGCATTTT.

The table lists this clonotype with a few counts. The chain has TRBV5-6 and TRBJ2-3; 15 bases match TRBD2. The CDR3 has 17 amino acids. Per germline, CDR1 SGHDT and CDR2 YYEEEE. V was pared by 4 bases and J by 6 bases, with 9 bases of the junction left unmatched. The CDR3 nucleotides are TGTGCCAGCAGCCTGCGGACTAGCGGGAGGGCCGGGGATACGCAGTATTTT. Its protein product is CASSLRTSGRAGDTQYF.

This clonotype was observed a handful of times. J is TRBJ2-1 and V is TRBV6-2 or TRBV6-3, with D hard to call. CDR1 and CDR2 (germline): MNHEY, SVGEGT. CDR3 size: 14 residues. With 4 bases removed from V and 0 bases from J, the gap between germline ends came to 7 bases. CDR3 bases: TGTGCCAGCAGTTTCGGTCCCTCCTACAATGAGCAGTTCTTC. Amino acid sequence: CASSFGPSYNEQFF.

This clonotype was picked up many times. This chain connects TRBV12-3 or TRBV12-4 to TRBJ1-1, with a possible D match to TRBD1 (5 bases). CDR3 length: 14 amino acids. Trimming removed 5 bases from V and 6 bases from J, with 16 bases in between. As DNA, the CDR3 is TGTGCCAGCAGTCCTCAGGGTGCTGTGGCTGAAGCTTTCTTT. It specifies CASSPQGAVAEAFF.

This clonotype appeared many times. The CDR3: CASSRGQGRSYNEQFF. The CDR3 DNA reads as TGCGCCAGCAGCCGTGGGCAGGGACGCTCCTACAATGAGCAGTTCTTC. V is TRBV4-3 and J is TRBJ2-1; D may be TRBD1 or TRBD2 (5 bases each). Germline-derived CDR1 and CDR2 are LGHNA and YSLEER. V gave up 4 bases and J gave up 0 bases, with 13 bases separating them. This CDR3 is built from 16 residues.

This clonotype was seen at least ten times. The V call is TRBV12-3 or TRBV12-4, the J call TRBJ2-5; TRBD2 aligns across 7 bases. The CDR3 has 14 residues. V gave up 5 bases and J gave up 2 bases; unmatched junction bases: 5. The CDR3 sequence: CASSTSAIQETQYF. DNA for the CDR3: TGTGCCAGCAGTACTAGCGCCATACAAGAGACCCAGTACTTC.

The J gene is TRBJ2-3, the V gene TRBV5-1; either TRBD1 or TRBD2 may fit D (5 bases each). This CDR3 has 15 amino acids. Germline CDR1 SGHRS, CDR2 YFSETQ. V lost 0 bases and J lost 6, with 14 bases in between. The CDR3 bases are TGCGCCAGCAGCTTGGTAGGGGCGGGCGAGGATACGCAGTATTTT. Translated, it gives CASSLVGAGEDTQYF.

This clonotype came up a few times. V usage is TRBV12-5 and J usage is TRBJ1-1; possible D gene TRBD1, 5 bases. V dropped 7 bases and J dropped 3 bases, with 21 bases sitting between them. Germline assignment: CDR1 LGHNT and CDR2 FRNRAP. This CDR3 region has 16 residues. CDR3 sequence reads: CASDSRASQKDTEAFF. CDR3 coding DNA: TGTGCTAGTGACTCCAGGGCTAGCCAAAAGGACACTGAAGCTTTCTTT.

The chain recombines TRBV4-3 with TRBJ1-2; the D is unclear. Germline CDR1 reads LGHNA; CDR2 reads YSLEER. The CDR3 has 15 amino acids. V was clipped by 0 bases and J by 5 bases, with 13 bases between them. CDR3 DNA sequence: TGCGCCAGCAGCCAAGAGGTCGAAGGATTATATGGCTACACCTTC. Translation gives CASSQEVEGLYGYTF.

The chain combines TRBV7-8 with TRBJ2-1; D unresolved. V was clipped by 2 bases and J by 5 bases, with 4 bases between them. CDR1 and CDR2 from the germline V gene are SGHVS and FQNEAQ. There are 12 residues in the CDR3. The CDR3 reads CASSLTNNEQFF. The CDR3 bases are TGTGCCAGCAGCTTAACTAACAATGAGCAGTTCTTC.

In its sample, this clonotype was seen a few times. For the CDR3, the DNA is TGCGCCAGCAGCCAATTTGTTCAGCGGGAGTTAGGGAATCAGCAGTTCTTC. It encodes CASSQFVQRELGNQQFF. The chain combines TRBV4-3 with TRBJ2-1; TRBD2 matches at 8 bases. Germline CDR1 reads LGHNA; CDR2 reads YSLEER. Trimming at V came to 2 bases and at J to 11 bases, leaving 17 bases not matched to a gene. This CDR3 has 17 amino acids.

This clonotype was counted ten times or more. The chain carries TRBV10-3 and TRBJ1-3; a possible D gene is TRBD1 (5 bases). The germline V gene has CDR1 ENHRY and CDR2 SYGVKD. The V end lost 4 bases, the J end lost 0 bases, and 16 bases lay between the germline ends. There are 17 residues in the CDR3. The CDR3 region is CAISALGTVPSGNTIYF. Written as DNA, the CDR3 is TGTGCCATCAGTGCGCTCGGGACCGTACCCTCTGGAAACACCATATATTTT.

This clonotype was picked up many times. The chain links TRBV29-1 to TRBJ1-1; D remains ambiguous. This CDR3 contains 14 residues. Germline loops: CDR1 SQVTM, CDR2 ANQGSEA. V was pared by 0 bases and J by 2 bases, with 10 bases between. DNA of the CDR3: TGCAGCGTTGAAGATCTACACAGTAACACTGAAGCTTTCTTT. This gives the protein CSVEDLHSNTEAFF. Full variable domain (rest looked up from reference TRBV29-1 and TRBJ1-1): SAVISQKPSRDICQRGTSLTIQCQVDSQVTMMFWYRQQPGQSLTLIATANQGSEATYESGFVIDKFPISRPNLTFSTLTVSNMSPEDSSIYLCSVEDLHSNTEAFFGQGTRLTVV.

Here the CDR3 reads CASSRPTSGSSGGEQFF. CDR3 bases: TGTGCCAGCTCACGACCGACTAGCGGGAGTTCTGGTGGTGAGCAGTTCTTC. V is TRBV18 and J is TRBJ2-1; 12 bases align to TRBD2. The CDR3 is made up of 17 amino acids. The junction had 13 bases not matched to a gene; V was cut back by 4 bases and J by 9 bases. CDR1 and CDR2 from the germline V gene are KGHSH and LQKENI.

This chain links TRBV9 with TRBJ2-3; 10 nucleotides align to TRBD2. Germline V lookup: CDR1 SGDLS, CDR2 YYNGEE. CDR3 length equals 18 residues. The V gene end was trimmed by 4 bases and the J gene end by 4 bases; junction bases not matched to a gene: 15. The DNA of the CDR3 is TGTGCCAGCAGCAGAACTAGCGGGGCATCATTAGGGGCAGATACGCAGTATTTT. Protein: CASSRTSGASLGADTQYF.

This clonotype was found a few times. As DNA, the CDR3 is TGTGCCAGCAGTTCCTCCTGGACAGGGGATATCGTGCGTCAGCCCCAGCATTTT. It encodes CASSSSWTGDIVRQPQHF. This sequence joins TRBV27 and TRBJ1-5; 9 positions match TRBD1. V was pared by 4 bases and J by 6 bases, with 16 bases of the junction left unmatched. The CDR3 contains 18 residues. Per germline, CDR1 MNHEY and CDR2 SMNVEV (reference sequence).

The rearrangement joins TRBV29-1 to TRBJ1-1; D gene ambiguous. V was trimmed by 4 bases and J by 7 bases, leaving 13 bases between them. Per the germline V gene, CDR1 is SQVTM and CDR2 is ANQGSEA. CDR3 size: 12 residues. CDR3: CSVVGRPLEAFF. The CDR3, as DNA: TGCAGCGTTGTGGGCAGACCTCTTGAAGCTTTCTTT.